A selection of T cell receptor beta chains follows, all from one sample in a study of Graves' ophthalmopathy and Graves' hyperthyroidism. TCRdb reanalysed the multiplex PCR reads using MiXCR and keeps one entry per CDR3 protein. The data contain hundreds of thousands of distinct CDR3 sequences, over 20% of them seen just once; the ten biggest clones take up roughly 6.9%. The sample comprised peripheral blood. The source is a woman between 18 and 29 years old with stable Graves' hyperthyroidism. Some clones in this sample may be carry-over from other donors' samples. Both conserved end residues are trimmed from each CDR3. Expanded clones are given a class, and other clones once, few, many or no size at all.

cdr3_aa v_call clone_size j_call
ASSYGSGANGYT TRBV6-5 few TRBJ1-2
ASSQVGRMGGEAF TRBV4-1 - TRBJ1-1
SAGYGNTIY TRBV29-1 - TRBJ1-3
ASSEWGASAGNTEAF TRBV25-1 many TRBJ1-1
ASKSIGRETQY TRBV4-1 - TRBJ2-5
ASSMGRWPRAYVLT TRBV19 - TRBJ2-6
ASSPRRVGYEQY TRBV18 - TRBJ2-7
ASSYASGRAGVYEQY TRBV6-5 many TRBJ2-7
ASSLRDRGLGQY TRBV5-1 many TRBJ2-7
ASSYSVSGGSGANVLT TRBV6-2/TRBV6-3 few TRBJ2-6
ASSQWDSGELF TRBV5-1 - TRBJ2-2
SARELYEQY TRBV20-1 many TRBJ2-7
SARVVGTGETQY TRBV20-1 many TRBJ2-5
ASSLLAGYTGELF TRBV5-1 - TRBJ2-2
ASRSPITGEGGYT TRBV7-9 many TRBJ1-2
ASSRGQGASHEQY TRBV19 many TRBJ2-7
ASSYPHGTASSGANVLT TRBV6-2/TRBV6-3 - TRBJ2-6
ATSDYSTQVGETQY TRBV24-1 - TRBJ2-5
ASSTPGLAGGTDTQY TRBV28 - TRBJ2-3
ASGSLGTGGAGNQPQH TRBV12-5 many TRBJ1-5
ASSPGISGELF TRBV13 many TRBJ2-2
ASSSQENQPQH TRBV7-2 many TRBJ1-5
ASSIGVASPGTEAF TRBV19 - TRBJ1-1
ASSPPTTLAGLDTQY TRBV11-2 - TRBJ2-3
ASRRGDGELF TRBV6-1 - TRBJ2-2
ASSLRPGDTEAF TRBV19 - TRBJ1-1
ASRWGGFVTEAF TRBV6-2/TRBV6-3 many TRBJ1-1
SAREQGRNQPQH TRBV20-1 few TRBJ1-5
ASSLIDFLGTGELF TRBV14 many TRBJ2-2
SARGDPNSPLH TRBV20-1 few TRBJ1-6
ASSQASSGGIDEAF TRBV4-2 - TRBJ1-1
ASSQIFSGNTIY TRBV14 few TRBJ1-3
ASSPRVAEIGELF TRBV19 few TRBJ2-2
ASRKRDMNTEAF TRBV4-1 many TRBJ1-1
ASSVAPGTGSGEVEAF TRBV9 once TRBJ1-1
ASSPPWGSGVEQY TRBV27 many TRBJ2-7
ASSRGLAGGPFKGEQY TRBV4-1 - TRBJ2-7
SAARGIGTEAF TRBV29-1 many TRBJ1-1
SVRESNTEAF TRBV29-1 - TRBJ1-1
ASSWAGGSEQY TRBV28 many TRBJ2-7
ASSDLFRYETQY TRBV2 - TRBJ2-5
ASSPGSSAVAEAF TRBV6-5 many TRBJ1-1
ASSPSGGTDTQY TRBV7-9 - TRBJ2-3
ASRPGGPNYNSPLH TRBV27 many TRBJ1-6
ASNLGGSGGYT TRBV12-3/TRBV12-4 - TRBJ1-2
ASSYMAASYEQY TRBV6-2/TRBV6-3 many TRBJ2-7
AWTGGPFEQY TRBV30 many TRBJ2-7
ASGSGETQY TRBV7-9 few TRBJ2-5
ASTKPFSREQY TRBV6-1 many TRBJ2-7
ASSFKTGGTEAF TRBV5-1 many TRBJ1-1
ASSLGAWGSYT TRBV11-2 many TRBJ1-2
SAREVGFKYEQY TRBV20-1 many TRBJ2-7
ASSFKAQGGYEQY TRBV12-3/TRBV12-4 - TRBJ2-7